This is a list of T cell receptor beta chains from one sample in a study of T cell therapy after organ transplantation. Profiled with immunoSEQ multiplex PCR; TCRdb holds only in-frame clones, not every one. The table includes a few thousand clones, about 63% detected once. Their target antigens are unknown. The input for sequencing was CD8+ T cells from blood, taken after autologous CMV-specific T cell therapy. These receptors all stem from a human patient who had received a solid organ transplant and had CMV disease. The graft donor may account for some of the T cells. CDR3s include the opening cysteine and the closing phenylalanine or tryptophan. The D gene is left open where the match is weak. Clone size is shown for a subset of rows, as once, few, many or a class of expanded clone.

j_gene: TRBJ1-1
v_gene: TRBV28
abundance: few
d_gene: .
CDR3nt: TGTGCCAGCAGTTTACCCGGGAGGGTGAACACTGAAGCTTTCTTT
CDR3aa: CASSLPGRVNTEAFF

j_gene: TRBJ1-6
v_gene: TRBV7-9
abundance: medium-sized
d_gene: .
CDR3nt: TGTGCCAGCAGCCCCCCGGCCCGGGACATTCGTTCACCCCTCCACTTT
CDR3aa: CASSPPARDIRSPLHF

j_gene: TRBJ2-1
v_gene: TRBV7-9
abundance: few
d_gene: TRBD2
CDR3nt: TGTGCCAGCACTACGGGGGGGAACTCCTACAATGAGCAGTTCTTC
CDR3aa: CASTTGGNSYNEQFF

j_gene: TRBJ2-5
v_gene: TRBV6-5
abundance: .
d_gene: .
CDR3nt: TGTGCCAGCACCCGCGGAGGAAGGGTAGAGACCCAGTACTTC
CDR3aa: CASTRGGRVETQYF

j_gene: TRBJ2-1
v_gene: TRBV6-6
abundance: .
d_gene: .
CDR3nt: TGTGCCAGCAGTTACTCGAACTCCCAAGAGCAGTTCTTC
CDR3aa: CASSYSNSQEQFF

j_gene: TRBJ2-7
v_gene: TRBV14
abundance: large
d_gene: .
CDR3nt: TGTGCCAGCAGCCAAGTCTGGTCCACCTACGAGCAGTACTTC
CDR3aa: CASSQVWSTYEQYF

j_gene: TRBJ2-1
v_gene: TRBV19
abundance: once
d_gene: TRBD2
CDR3nt: TGTGCCAGTAGTCCCCGACTAGCGGGAGGGTCCTACAATGAGCAGTTCTTC
CDR3aa: CASSPRLAGGSYNEQFF

j_gene: TRBJ1-1
v_gene: TRBV7-8
abundance: .
d_gene: .
CDR3nt: TGTGCCAGCAGCTTAGCGCCGGGTTTCTTAGGTGAGAGCATGAACACTGAAGCTTTCTTT
CDR3aa: CASSLAPGFLGESMNTEAFF

j_gene: TRBJ1-3
v_gene: TRBV11-2
abundance: .
d_gene: .
CDR3nt: TGTGCCAGCAGCTCAACTGGCCCGGTCTCGGGAAACACCATATATTTT
CDR3aa: CASSSTGPVSGNTIYF

j_gene: TRBJ1-5
v_gene: TRBV6-4
abundance: .
d_gene: .
CDR3nt: TGTGCCAGCAGTGAACAGGGTGGGGAAAGTCAGCCCCAGCATTTT
CDR3aa: CASSEQGGESQPQHF

j_gene: TRBJ1-1
v_gene: TRBV7-9
abundance: .
d_gene: TRBD1
CDR3nt: TGTGCCAGCAGCACGACAGGGAAGAACACTGAAGCTTTCTTT
CDR3aa: CASSTTGKNTEAFF

j_gene: TRBJ2-3
v_gene: TRBV7-8
abundance: .
d_gene: TRBD2
CDR3nt: TGTGCCAGCAGCCCGGGAGGCGGGAGGAACGCAGATACGCAGTATTTT
CDR3aa: CASSPGGGRNADTQYF

j_gene: TRBJ2-7
v_gene: TRBV27
abundance: .
d_gene: .
CDR3nt: TGTGCCAGCAGTAGGGACTCCTACGAGCAGTACTTC
CDR3aa: CASSRDSYEQYF

j_gene: TRBJ2-5
v_gene: TRBV28
abundance: .
d_gene: .
CDR3nt: TGTGCCAGCAGTTTACCCCCAGGGCGGGTAACAGGTGGAAAGACCCAGTACTTC
CDR3aa: CASSLPPGRVTGGKTQYF

j_gene: TRBJ1-1
v_gene: TRBV9
abundance: .
d_gene: TRBD1
CDR3nt: TGTGCCAGCAGCGGACAGGGTAGGGACACTGAAGCTTTCTTT
CDR3aa: CASSGQGRDTEAFF

j_gene: TRBJ1-1
v_gene: TRBV25-1
abundance: once
d_gene: .
CDR3nt: TGTGCCAGCAGTGAATATTCAGGTGAAGCTTTCTTT
CDR3aa: CASSEYSGEAFF

j_gene: TRBJ2-3
v_gene: TRBV6-6
abundance: .
d_gene: .
CDR3nt: TGTGCCAGCAGTTACTTTCGGGGGGCAACAGATACGCAGTATTTT
CDR3aa: CASSYFRGATDTQYF

j_gene: TRBJ2-7
v_gene: TRBV27
abundance: .
d_gene: TRBD2
CDR3nt: TGTGCCAGCAGTTCCCCCTCGACTAGCGGGAGCAACTACGAGCAGTACTTC
CDR3aa: CASSSPSTSGSNYEQYF

j_gene: TRBJ1-4
v_gene: TRBV5-6
abundance: .
d_gene: .
CDR3nt: TGTGCCAGCAGCTCGGGGTGGGCTAATGAAAAACTGTTTTTT
CDR3aa: CASSSGWANEKLFF

j_gene: TRBJ2-2
v_gene: TRBV27
abundance: .
d_gene: TRBD1
CDR3nt: TGTGCCAGCAGTTTAAGACAGGGGACCGGGGAGCTGTTTTTT
CDR3aa: CASSLRQGTGELFF

j_gene: TRBJ2-1
v_gene: TRBV27
abundance: .
d_gene: TRBD1
CDR3nt: TGTGCCAGCAGTTTGCCACAGGGGAGAAAAGGGAATGAGCAGTTCTTC
CDR3aa: CASSLPQGRKGNEQFF

j_gene: TRBJ2-1
v_gene: TRBV6-5
abundance: .
d_gene: .
CDR3nt: TGTGCCAGCAGTCCCTCGGACAGTTTCTACAATGAGCAGTTCTTC
CDR3aa: CASSPSDSFYNEQFF

j_gene: TRBJ2-1
v_gene: TRBV10-3
abundance: medium-sized
d_gene: .
CDR3nt: TGTGCCAGCGCGGACTTATACAATGAGCAGTTCTTC
CDR3aa: CASADLYNEQFF

j_gene: TRBJ2-7
v_gene: TRBV5-1
abundance: .
d_gene: TRBD2
CDR3nt: TGCGCCAGCAGCGTGAGCGGGGGGAAGCAGTACTTC
CDR3aa: CASSVSGGKQYF

j_gene: TRBJ2-1
v_gene: TRBV6-6
abundance: .
d_gene: TRBD1
CDR3nt: TGTGCCAGCAGTACCGGGACAGGGGAGTTCTTC
CDR3aa: CASSTGTGEFF

j_gene: TRBJ2-2
v_gene: TRBV25-1
abundance: .
d_gene: .
CDR3nt: TGTGCCAGCAGTGAGTATTGGAACACCGGGGAGCTGTTTTTT
CDR3aa: CASSEYWNTGELFF

j_gene: TRBJ2-3
v_gene: TRBV28
abundance: .
d_gene: .
CDR3nt: TGTGCCAGCAGTTTTCTACTAGAAGTTGCTACGCAGTATTTT
CDR3aa: CASSFLLEVATQYF

j_gene: TRBJ1-5
v_gene: TRBV27
abundance: .
d_gene: .
CDR3nt: TGTGCCAGCAGCTTTGGGCACAATCAGCCCCAGCATTTT
CDR3aa: CASSFGHNQPQHF

j_gene: TRBJ2-5
v_gene: TRBV6-4
abundance: .
d_gene: .
CDR3nt: TGTGCCAGCAGTTACTCGAACCAGGGCACCCAGTACTTC
CDR3aa: CASSYSNQGTQYF

j_gene: TRBJ1-6
v_gene: TRBV2
abundance: .
d_gene: .
CDR3nt: TGTGCCAGCAGTGACCCACAGGGCTATAATTCACCCCTCCACTTT
CDR3aa: CASSDPQGYNSPLHF

j_gene: TRBJ2-7
v_gene: TRBV7-9
abundance: few
d_gene: .
CDR3nt: TGTGCCAGCAGCTTTCAGGGGAGCTCCTACGAGCAGTACTTC
CDR3aa: CASSFQGSSYEQYF

j_gene: TRBJ2-7
v_gene: TRBV27
abundance: .
d_gene: .
CDR3nt: TGTGCCAGCAGTTCTAAGCCCGCCGGGGGTTTACTACTCGGACTAACTCCCTACGAGCAGTACTTC
CDR3aa: CASSSKPAGGLLLGLTPYEQYF

j_gene: TRBJ2-3
v_gene: TRBV11-1
abundance: .
d_gene: .
CDR3nt: TGTGCCAGCAGCCGAAGGACAGATACGCAGTATTTT
CDR3aa: CASSRRTDTQYF

j_gene: TRBJ2-7
v_gene: TRBV6-5
abundance: few
d_gene: TRBD1
CDR3nt: TGTGCCAGCAGTTACGGACAGGGTCCCAACGAGCAGTACTTC
CDR3aa: CASSYGQGPNEQYF

j_gene: TRBJ1-1
v_gene: TRBV15
abundance: .
d_gene: TRBD1
CDR3nt: TGTGCCACCAGCTTACAGGGGTTCTTGAACACTGAAGCTTTCTTT
CDR3aa: CATSLQGFLNTEAFF

j_gene: TRBJ1-2
v_gene: TRBV7-9
abundance: few
d_gene: .
CDR3nt: TGTGCCAGCAGCTTAGTTGGGGGAATAGAAGGCTACACCTTC
CDR3aa: CASSLVGGIEGYTF

j_gene: TRBJ1-1
v_gene: TRBV2
abundance: large
d_gene: TRBD1
CDR3nt: TGTGCCAGCAGTGACAGGGGGGGGAACACTGAAGCTTTCTTT
CDR3aa: CASSDRGGNTEAFF

j_gene: TRBJ2-1
v_gene: TRBV28
abundance: few
d_gene: .
CDR3nt: TGTGCCAGCCTAGGGGGGTACAATGAGCAGTTCTTC
CDR3aa: CASLGGYNEQFF

j_gene: TRBJ2-1
v_gene: TRBV7-9
abundance: .
d_gene: TRBD1
CDR3nt: TGTGCCAGCAGCTCGGGACAGGGGGTTAGGAATGAGCAGTTCTTC
CDR3aa: CASSSGQGVRNEQFF

j_gene: TRBJ2-7
v_gene: TRBV4-1
abundance: .
d_gene: TRBD2
CDR3nt: TGCGCCAGCAGCCAAGAAGCGGGGTTTGAGCAGTACTTC
CDR3aa: CASSQEAGFEQYF

j_gene: TRBJ2-1
v_gene: TRBV6-5
abundance: few
d_gene: TRBD1
CDR3nt: TGTGCCAGCAGTTACTTCGGGACAGGCAATGAGCAGTTCTTC
CDR3aa: CASSYFGTGNEQFF

j_gene: TRBJ2-5
v_gene: TRBV28
abundance: .
d_gene: .
CDR3nt: TGTGCCAGCAGTTCACGGGACACCTACCAAGAGACCCAGTACTTC
CDR3aa: CASSSRDTYQETQYF

j_gene: TRBJ1-5
v_gene: TRBV6-6
abundance: once
d_gene: .
CDR3nt: TGTGCCAGCAGCGGAAGTTCCATCCAGGGAGATCAGCCCCAGCATTTT
CDR3aa: CASSGSSIQGDQPQHF

j_gene: TRBJ2-3
v_gene: TRBV5-1
abundance: .
d_gene: TRBD1
CDR3nt: TGCGCCAGCAGCCAGGGGGCAGGTTCCAGAACAATTGCAGATACGCAGTATTTT
CDR3aa: CASSQGAGSRTIADTQYF

j_gene: TRBJ2-3
v_gene: TRBV10-2
abundance: .
d_gene: .
CDR3nt: TGCGCCAGCAGTGAACCGACAGAAAGCACAGATACGCAGTATTTT
CDR3aa: CASSEPTESTDTQYF

j_gene: TRBJ2-5
v_gene: TRBV4-2
abundance: .
d_gene: .
CDR3nt: TGTGCCAGCAGCCAAGACCCGGGACTCCCGGAGACCCAGTACTTC
CDR3aa: CASSQDPGLPETQYF

j_gene: TRBJ1-3
v_gene: TRBV28
abundance: few
d_gene: .
CDR3nt: TGTGCCAGCAGTTTCCTGCGGGAGGGCTCTGGAAACACCATATATTTT
CDR3aa: CASSFLREGSGNTIYF

j_gene: TRBJ2-7
v_gene: TRBV7-7
abundance: .
d_gene: TRBD1
CDR3nt: TGTGCTAGCAGTGGGACAGTAGGCGACGAGCAGTACTTC
CDR3aa: CASSGTVGDEQYF

j_gene: TRBJ2-5
v_gene: TRBV18
abundance: few
d_gene: .
CDR3nt: TGTGCCAGCTCACCCAACCCCACCGTGATAACCCAAGAGACCCAGTACTTC
CDR3aa: CASSPNPTVITQETQYF

j_gene: TRBJ2-1
v_gene: TRBV2
abundance: few
d_gene: .
CDR3nt: TGTGCCAGCAGTGTATGGCAGGGTGCCTACAATGAGCAGTTCTTC
CDR3aa: CASSVWQGAYNEQFF

j_gene: TRBJ2-7
v_gene: TRBV13
abundance: .
d_gene: .
CDR3nt: TGTGCCAGCAGCTTAGGTCTCAGGGCCAACGAGCAGTACTTC
CDR3aa: CASSLGLRANEQYF

j_gene: TRBJ2-1
v_gene: TRBV7-2
abundance: .
d_gene: .
CDR3nt: TGTGCCAGCAGCTTATTGGGGGGCCCCAACAATGAGCAGTTCTTC
CDR3aa: CASSLLGGPNNEQFF

j_gene: TRBJ1-2
v_gene: TRBV5-4
abundance: .
d_gene: .
CDR3nt: TGTGCCAGCAGCTACCTTGAGGGGTCCGGAGGCTACACCTTC
CDR3aa: CASSYLEGSGGYTF

j_gene: TRBJ2-3
v_gene: TRBV18
abundance: .
d_gene: .
CDR3nt: TGTGCCAGCTCACCTACGGAGCACACAGATACGCAGTATTTT
CDR3aa: CASSPTEHTDTQYF

j_gene: TRBJ2-3
v_gene: TRBV19
abundance: .
d_gene: .
CDR3nt: TGTGCCAGTAGTATATTGCAGGGGTCGACAGATACGCAGTATTTT
CDR3aa: CASSILQGSTDTQYF